This T cell receptor (beta chain) was sequenced for a study of T cell responses to AZD1222 COVID-19 vaccine. Overall study results and limits: Baseline seropositivity occurred in only 5 or 6 AZD1222 recipients. Clonal diversity was possibly underestimated, and the donors were mostly white British, with more females. Scientists sampled the repertoires only once the peak T cell response had passed.

Method: immunoSEQ multiplex PCR; TCRdb's copy keeps in-frame clones and lacks some. The sample includes over 85,000 clones, roughly 92% of them seen just once. As concerns this clone: Its antigen is unidentified.

Second-dose recipients at about 4 or about 12 weeks were treated as one pooled group. Looked up from germline, CDR1 is MRHNA and CDR2 is SNTAGT. V lost 4 bases and J lost 4; bases outside the gene matches: 10. There are 17 residues in the CDR3. The chain uses TRBV6-4 and TRBJ2-3; 11 nucleotides align to TRBD1. The TCR comes from an adult who received the AZD1222 COVID-19 vaccine. The starting material was peripheral blood, obtained 28 days after the second AZD1222 dose. The CDR3 DNA sequence: TGTGCCAGCAGTGTTATGGGGGACAGGGGGTCTGCAGATACGCAGTATTTT. Translating gives CASSVMGDRGSADTQYF.